The 31 T cell receptor beta chains below all came from one sample that was sequenced in a study of blood T cell repertoires in COVID-19. Using immunoSEQ multiplex PCR, the repertoire was profiled, and TCRdb retains in-frame clones only, with some absent. The table lists 70,000 to 95,000 clones, 85% of them singletons. Sequenced: peripheral blood. These receptors all come from a woman in her 70s with active or convalescent COVID-19.

The rearrangement links TRBV7-2 to TRBJ2-5; perhaps TRBD2 as D (6 bases). The CDR3 length is 13 residues. Trimming cost V 10 bases and J 4 bases, with 16 bases left between them. Germline CDR1 is SGHTA and CDR2 is FQGNSA. Written as DNA, the CDR3 is TGTGCCACCTCCCGGGGACTCGTAGAGACCCAGTACTTC. It codes for CATSRGLVETQYF.

This clone was seen a handful of times. This sequence joins TRBV7-9 and TRBJ1-5; D remains ambiguous. Trimming removed 6 bases from V and 3 bases from J, with 21 bases in between. The germline gives CDR1 SEHNR, CDR2 FQNEAQ (reference sequence). This CDR3 is built from 17 residues. DNA of the CDR3: TGTGCCAGCAGTCCCGCCGCAGGTGGGTTTCCCAATCAGCCCCAGCATTTT. It encodes CASSPAAGGFPNQPQHF.

V gene TRBV3-1 (or the pseudogene TRBV3-2) combines with J gene TRBJ2-3, with TRBD2 matching 8 bases. After removal of 4 bases from V and 1 base from J, the junction contained 1 base not matched to a gene. The V gene's germline CDR1 is LGHDT and CDR2 YNNKEL (reference sequence). The CDR3 sequence is 14 residues long. CDR3 sequence (DNA): TGTGCCAGCAGCCTTAGCGGGGGCACAGATACGCAGTATTTT. Translating gives CASSLSGGTDTQYF.

Here the CDR3 reads CASSVGTGSSYNSPLHF. The CDR3 DNA sequence: TGTGCCAGTAGTGTCGGGACTGGGAGCTCCTATAATTCACCCCTCCACTTT. The chain employs TRBV19 and TRBJ1-6; D may be TRBD1 (5 bases). Deletions cut 5 bases from V and 0 bases from J, with 14 bases between. The CDR3 is 17 amino acids. Germline CDR1 LNHDA, CDR2 SQIVND (reference sequence).

V is TRBV5-1 and J is TRBJ1-4; 9 bases fit TRBD1. The germline V gene has CDR1 SGHRS and CDR2 YFSETQ. The trim removed 2 bases at V and 5 bases at J, leaving 4 bases unmatched. CDR3 size: 15 residues. This CDR3 is CASSLETGGNEKLFF. CDR3 DNA: TGCGCCAGCAGCTTAGAGACAGGGGGGAATGAAAAACTGTTTTTT.

The CDR3 coding sequence is TGCAGCGTGGGACGGGGAGGGAACACTGAAGCTTTCTTT. This encodes CSVGRGGNTEAFF. The chain carries TRBV29-1 and TRBJ1-1, with a possible D match to TRBD1 (5 bases). This CDR3 has 13 residues. Germline loops: CDR1 SQVTM, CDR2 ANQGSEA. V was clipped by 6 bases and J by 1 base, with 12 bases between them.

This chain links TRBV5-6 with TRBJ2-3; a possible D gene is TRBD2 (5 bases). The V and J ends lost 0 bases and 5 bases respectively, with 13 bases between them. CDR1 SGHDT and CDR2 YYEEEE come from the germline V gene. This CDR3 is 15 amino acids long. Here the CDR3 reads CASSLVNGVGDTQYF. The CDR3 coding sequence is TGTGCCAGCAGCTTGGTCAACGGGGTGGGAGATACGCAGTATTTT.

Here the CDR3 reads CASSRDRERSGELFF. For the CDR3, the DNA is TGTGCCAGCAGTAGGGACAGGGAAAGGTCGGGGGAGCTGTTTTTT. The chain recombines TRBV6-2 or TRBV6-3 with TRBJ2-2; TRBD1 matches at 9 bases. With V trimmed by 5 bases and J by 8 bases, 9 bases remained unmatched. Germline V gives CDR1 MNHEY, CDR2 SVGEGT. The CDR3 consists of 15 residues.

This clone was observed once. The same CDR3 also results from other DNA sequences found in this sample. The chain employs TRBV6-5 and TRBJ1-3, with a tentative D call TRBD1 (5 bases). Germline CDR1 is MNHEY and CDR2 is SVGAGI. The CDR3 extends over 13 amino acids. Trimming cost V 7 bases and J 4 bases, with 11 bases left between them. CDR3 amino acids: CASISGPGNTIYF. The CDR3 nucleotides read TGTGCCAGCATATCAGGGCCGGGAAACACCATATATTTT.

The rearrangement uses TRBV28 and TRBJ2-3, with D possibly matching TRBD2 (5 bases). Germline-derived CDR1 and CDR2 are MDHEN and SYDVKM. Deletions cut 6 bases from V and 3 bases from J, with 16 bases between. There are 15 residues in the CDR3. The CDR3 DNA reads as TGTGCCAGCAGAGCCCGGACGGGGAGTACAGATACGCAGTATTTT. Translation: CASRARTGSTDTQYF. The variable domain in full, completed from reference TRBV28 and TRBJ2-3, reads DVKVTQSSRYLVKRTGEKVFLECVQDMDHENMFWYRQDPGLGLRLIYFSYDVKMKEKGDIPEGYSVSREKKERFSLILESASTNQTSMYLCASRARTGSTDTQYFGPGTRLTVL.

This clone has just a few counts. The rearrangement joins TRBV9 to TRBJ1-1; D perhaps matches TRBD1 (5 bases). The CDR3 length is 15 residues. The ends were cut back, 4 bases at V and 0 bases at J, with 13 bases in the middle. The germline V gene encodes CDR1 SGDLS and CDR2 YYNGEE. The CDR3 DNA is TGTGCCAGCAGCCCCCAGGGCAGTTTGAACACTGAAGCTTTCTTT. Encoded protein: CASSPQGSLNTEAFF.

The chain recombines TRBV6-6 with TRBJ2-7; D is unresolved. In germline, CDR1 is MNHNY, CDR2 SVGAGI (reference sequence). V shed 2 bases and J shed 3 bases, with 14 bases lying between them. The length of the CDR3 is 15 residues. Here the CDR3 reads CASSYGSGTIYEQYF. The CDR3 DNA follows: TGTGCCAGCAGTTACGGATCAGGAACCATCTACGAGCAGTACTTC.

The chain links TRBV6-6 to TRBJ2-5; no reliable D call. The length of the CDR3 is 15 residues. Germline CDR1 and CDR2: MNHNY and SVGAGI (reference sequence). With 1 base removed from V and 5 bases from J, the gap between germline ends came to 14 bases. CDR3 bases: TGTGCCAGCAGTTACTTGACTTACACTGCGGAGACCCAGTACTTC. This translates into CASSYLTYTAETQYF.

V usage is TRBV10-1 and J usage is TRBJ2-7; no firm D call. Trimming pared 0 bases from V and 5 bases from J, leaving 5 bases between. Germline V gene lookup returns CDR1 WNHNN and CDR2 SYGVQD (reference sequence). This CDR3 spans 12 amino acids. The CDR3 spells CASSESNNEQYF. In nucleotides, the CDR3 is TGCGCCAGCAGTGAGTCGAACAACGAGCAGTACTTC.

This clone has only one observation. The chain employs TRBV10-3 and TRBJ2-5; D remains unclear. The length of the CDR3 is 14 residues. Germline V gene data show CDR1 as ENHRY and CDR2 as SYGVKD. Trimming removed 2 bases at V and 5 bases at J, with 12 bases between. The CDR3 coding sequence is TGTGCCATCAGTGAGGATACTGCCGTTGAGACCCAGTACTTC. Translated: CAISEDTAVETQYF.

This clone was counted a few times. Other nucleotide sequences in the sample specify the same CDR3. CDR3: CASSLTGDGNQPQHF. In DNA, the CDR3 is TGCGCCAGCAGCTTGACAGGGGACGGCAATCAGCCCCAGCATTTT. This rearrangement joins TRBV5-1 to TRBJ1-5, with 7 bases aligning to TRBD1. Germline CDR1 and CDR2: SGHRS and YFSETQ. CDR3 length equals 15 residues. The trim removed 1 base at V and 2 bases at J, leaving 3 bases unmatched.

The rearrangement joins TRBV21-1 to TRBJ2-6; TRBD1, the table's D call, was not compared with the DNA. TRBV21-1 is reported as a pseudogene. This CDR3 is 19 amino acids long. CDR3 amino acids: CASSPKGEPFSSGANVLTF. CDR3 nucleotides: TGTGCCAGCAGCCCTAAGGGGGAACCCTTCTCCTCTGGGGCCAACGTCCTGACTTTC.

The V gene is TRBV11-2, the J gene TRBJ2-5, with a weak D call TRBD1 (5 bases). Germline assignment: CDR1 SGHAT and CDR2 FQNNGV. The CDR3 consists of 14 residues. Trimming took 1 base from V and 0 from J, leaving 6 bases between them. The CDR3 reads CASSLAGYQETQYF. The CDR3 DNA reads as TGTGCCAGCAGCTTAGCAGGGTACCAAGAGACCCAGTACTTC.

The rearrangement uses TRBV6-5 and TRBJ2-7, with D uncertain. CDR3 length equals 14 residues. Trimming removed 5 bases from V and 0 bases from J, with 11 bases in between. Per germline, CDR1 MNHEY and CDR2 SVGAGI. The CDR3 region has the DNA TGTGCCAGCAGTCAGACACATATCTCCTACGAGCAGTACTTC. It specifies CASSQTHISYEQYF.

Only one count was recorded for this clone. V is TRBV6-2 or TRBV6-3 and J is TRBJ2-1; weak D call: TRBD2 (7 bases). Germline lookup yields CDR1 MNHEY and CDR2 SVGEGT. The CDR3 extends over 14 amino acids. With 5 bases removed from V and 2 bases from J, the gap between germline ends came to 10 bases. The CDR3 is CASSRGAAYNEQFF. DNA for the CDR3: TGTGCCAGCAGTCGGGGGGCCGCCTACAATGAGCAGTTCTTC.

V gene TRBV27 combines with J gene TRBJ1-4; possibly TRBD1 for D (5 bases). CDR1 and CDR2 (germline): MNHEY, SMNVEV (reference sequence). With 5 bases removed from V and 8 bases from J, the gap between germline ends came to 15 bases. There are 14 residues in the CDR3. CDR3 in amino acids: CASSPRGGYEKLFF. CDR3 bases: TGTGCCAGCAGTCCTCGGGGGGGGTACGAAAAACTGTTTTTT.

The V gene is TRBV7-2, the J gene TRBJ2-7; tentatively, D is TRBD1 (5 bases). The length of the CDR3 is 15 residues. Germline V CDR1 and CDR2: SGHTA, FQGNSA. V gave up 2 bases and J gave up 0 bases, with 11 bases separating them. Written as DNA, the CDR3 is TGTGCCAGCAGCTTAATGACAGCTTCCTCCTACGAGCAGTACTTC. It translates to CASSLMTASSYEQYF.

Written as DNA, the CDR3 is TGTGCCAGCAGACGATTCGGGACTAGCGGGGGGAAGCAGTACTTC. Amino acids: CASRRFGTSGGKQYF. The chain joins TRBV7-6 to TRBJ2-7, with 15 bases identical to TRBD2. V dropped 6 bases and J dropped 8; count of bases not matched to a gene: 8. Germline assignment: CDR1 SGHVS and CDR2 FNYEAQ. This CDR3 has 15 amino acids.

The V gene is TRBV25-1, the J gene TRBJ1-5; D might be TRBD1 (6 bases). V lost 6 bases to trimming and J lost 1 base, with 16 bases between them. Per the germline V gene, CDR1 is MGHDK and CDR2 is SYGVNS. This CDR3 is built from 16 residues. CDR3 protein: CASSDATGFSNQPQHF. In nucleotides, the CDR3 is TGTGCCAGCAGCGACGCCACAGGGTTCAGCAATCAGCCCCAGCATTTT.

This rearrangement joins TRBV7-2 to TRBJ1-1; no firm D call. CDR1 SGHTA and CDR2 FQGNSA come from the germline V gene. The CDR3 sequence is 13 residues long. V was trimmed by 3 bases and J by 4 bases, leaving 9 bases between them. This CDR3 reads CASSFLQSTEAFF. The DNA for the CDR3 is TGTGCCAGCAGCTTCCTACAGAGCACTGAAGCTTTCTTT.

This clone was picked up one time. This chain links TRBV6-2 or TRBV6-3 with TRBJ2-6; 10 positions match TRBD2. The germline V gene encodes CDR1 MNHEY and CDR2 SVGEGT. This CDR3 is built from 15 residues. The ends lost 5 bases at V and 4 bases at J; junction bases unmatched: 2. Here the CDR3 DNA reads TGTGCCAGCAGTAGCGGGGGGGCCGGGGCCAACGTCCTGACTTTC. It translates to CASSSGGAGANVLTF.

This clone was detected once. The genes are TRBV5-1 and TRBJ2-5; D is possibly TRBD1 (6 bases). This CDR3 spans 13 amino acids. Trimming removed 7 bases at V and 0 bases at J, with 10 bases between. Germline V gene lookup returns CDR1 SGHRS and CDR2 YFSETQ. The CDR3 region is CASGGQYQETQYF. CDR3 DNA: TGCGCCAGCGGAGGACAGTACCAAGAGACCCAGTACTTC.

This sequence joins TRBV3-1 (or the pseudogene TRBV3-2) and TRBJ1-5; perhaps TRBD1 as D (5 bases). This CDR3 contains 16 residues. Trimming took off 0 bases at V and 3 bases at J, with 12 bases between the two ends. Looked up from germline, CDR1 is LGHDT and CDR2 is YNNKEL (reference sequence). CDR3 DNA sequence: TGTGCCAGCAGCCAAGATTTAGGGGCAGTCAATCAGCCCCAGCATTTT. This translates into CASSQDLGAVNQPQHF.

The J gene is TRBJ1-2, the V gene TRBV7-9, with 7 bases lining up with TRBD1. This CDR3 has 16 residues. After removal of 5 bases from V and 0 bases from J, the junction contained 9 bases not matched to a gene. Germline V gene lookup returns CDR1 SEHNR and CDR2 FQNEAQ (reference sequence). CDR3 nucleotides: TGTGCCAGCAGCAAGACAGGGACTGAGGCTAACTATGGCTACACCTTC. It translates to CASSKTGTEANYGYTF.

The chain is built from TRBV7-9 and TRBJ2-3, with TRBD1 matching over 10 bases. The CDR3 runs 15 residues. Germline V lookup: CDR1 SEHNR, CDR2 FQNEAQ (reference sequence). The trim removed 7 bases at V and 4 bases at J, leaving 8 bases unmatched. The CDR3 loop is CASNPGTGVADTQYF. CDR3 DNA sequence: TGTGCCAGCAACCCCGGGACAGGGGTCGCAGATACGCAGTATTTT. Full variable domain (missing parts from reference TRBV7-9 and TRBJ2-3): DTGVSQNPRHKITKRGQNVTFRCDPISEHNRLYWYRQTLGQGPEFLTYFQNEAQLEKSRLLSDRFSAERPKGSFSTLEIQRTEQGDSAMYLCASNPGTGVADTQYFGPGTRLTVL.

This clone was detected only a few times. The chain couples TRBV14 to TRBJ2-5; tentative D call: TRBD1 (6 bases). V lost 2 bases and J lost 7, with 11 bases in between. The CDR3 is made up of 13 amino acids. Germline CDR1 is SGHDN and CDR2 is FVKESK. The CDR3 loop is CASSQTGPGTQYF. CDR3 nucleotide sequence: TGTGCCAGCAGCCAAACAGGGCCCGGGACCCAGTACTTC.